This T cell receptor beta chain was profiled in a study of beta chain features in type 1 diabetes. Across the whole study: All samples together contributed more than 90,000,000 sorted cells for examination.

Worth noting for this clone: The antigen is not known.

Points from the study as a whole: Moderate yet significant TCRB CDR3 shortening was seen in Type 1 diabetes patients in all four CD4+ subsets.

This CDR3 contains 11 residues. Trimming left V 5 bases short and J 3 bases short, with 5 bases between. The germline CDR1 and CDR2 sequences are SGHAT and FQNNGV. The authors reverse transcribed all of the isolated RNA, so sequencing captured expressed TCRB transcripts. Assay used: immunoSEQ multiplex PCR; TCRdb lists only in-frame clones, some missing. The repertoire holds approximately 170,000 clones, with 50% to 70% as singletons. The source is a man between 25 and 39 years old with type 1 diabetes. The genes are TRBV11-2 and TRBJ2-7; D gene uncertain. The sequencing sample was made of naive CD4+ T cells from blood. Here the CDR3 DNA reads TGTGCCAGCAGCCTGGACTACGAGCAGTACTTC. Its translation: CASSLDYEQYF.